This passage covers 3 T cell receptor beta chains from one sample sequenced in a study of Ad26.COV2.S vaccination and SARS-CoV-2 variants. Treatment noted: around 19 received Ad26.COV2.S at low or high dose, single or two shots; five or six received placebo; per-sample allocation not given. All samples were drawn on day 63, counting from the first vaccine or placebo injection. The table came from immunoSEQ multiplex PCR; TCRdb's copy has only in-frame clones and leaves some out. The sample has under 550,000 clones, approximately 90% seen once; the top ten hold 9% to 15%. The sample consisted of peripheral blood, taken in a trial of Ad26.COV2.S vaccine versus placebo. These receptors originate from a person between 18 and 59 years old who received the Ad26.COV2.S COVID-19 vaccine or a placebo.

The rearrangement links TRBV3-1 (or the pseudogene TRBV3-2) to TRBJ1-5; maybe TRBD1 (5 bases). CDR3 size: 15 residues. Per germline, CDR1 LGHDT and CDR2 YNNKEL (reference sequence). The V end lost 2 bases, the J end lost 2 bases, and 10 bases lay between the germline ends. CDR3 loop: CASSQWPGGNQPQHF. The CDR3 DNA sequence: TGTGCCAGCAGCCAATGGCCGGGGGGCAATCAGCCCCAGCATTTT.

Here the CDR3 DNA reads TGTGCCAGCAGGTTGGGAAGGTTGAGTCATTCACCCCTCCACTTT. Protein sequence: CASRLGRLSHSPLHF. This sequence joins TRBV27 and TRBJ1-6; unclear D gene. Germline loops: CDR1 MNHEY, CDR2 SMNVEV (reference sequence). The CDR3 runs 15 residues. V was trimmed by 6 bases and J by 8 bases, leaving 17 bases between them.

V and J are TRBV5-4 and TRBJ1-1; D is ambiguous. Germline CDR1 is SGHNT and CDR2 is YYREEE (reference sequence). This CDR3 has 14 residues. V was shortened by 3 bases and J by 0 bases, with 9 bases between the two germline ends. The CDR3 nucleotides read TGTGCCAGCAGCTGGGCAGGATTGAACACTGAAGCTTTCTTT. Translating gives CASSWAGLNTEAFF.